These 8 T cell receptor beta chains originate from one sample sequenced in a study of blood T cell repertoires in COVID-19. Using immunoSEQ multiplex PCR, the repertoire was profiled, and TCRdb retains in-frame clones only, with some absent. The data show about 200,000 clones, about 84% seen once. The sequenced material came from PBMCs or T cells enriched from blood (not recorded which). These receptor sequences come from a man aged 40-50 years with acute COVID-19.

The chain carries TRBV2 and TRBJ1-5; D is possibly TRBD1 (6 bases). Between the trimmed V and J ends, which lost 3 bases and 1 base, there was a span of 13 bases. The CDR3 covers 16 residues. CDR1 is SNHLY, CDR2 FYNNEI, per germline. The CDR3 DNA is TGTGCCAGCAGTGAGTTCCAGGGGCTAAGCAATCAGCCCCAGCATTTT. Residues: CASSEFQGLSNQPQHF.

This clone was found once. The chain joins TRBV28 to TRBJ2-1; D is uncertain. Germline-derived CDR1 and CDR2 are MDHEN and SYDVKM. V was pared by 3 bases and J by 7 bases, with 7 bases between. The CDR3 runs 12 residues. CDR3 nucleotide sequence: TGTGCCAGCAGTTTGAGCTTAAATGAGCAGTTCTTC. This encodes CASSLSLNEQFF.

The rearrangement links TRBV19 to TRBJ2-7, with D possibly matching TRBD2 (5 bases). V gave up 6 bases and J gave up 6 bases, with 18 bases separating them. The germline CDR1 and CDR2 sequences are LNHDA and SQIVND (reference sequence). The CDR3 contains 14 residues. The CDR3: CASRPTREGSEQYF. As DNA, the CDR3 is TGTGCCAGTAGACCCACGCGTGAGGGAAGCGAGCAGTACTTC.

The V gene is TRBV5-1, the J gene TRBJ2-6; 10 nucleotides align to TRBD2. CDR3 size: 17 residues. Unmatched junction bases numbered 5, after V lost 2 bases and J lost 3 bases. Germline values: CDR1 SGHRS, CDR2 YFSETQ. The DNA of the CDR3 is TGCGCCAGCAGCTTAGCGGGAGGGCCATATGGGGCCAACGTCCTGACTTTC. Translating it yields CASSLAGGPYGANVLTF. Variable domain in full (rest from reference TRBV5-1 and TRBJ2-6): KAGVTQTPRYLIKTRGQQVTLSCSPISGHRSVSWYQQTPGQGLQFLFEYFSETQRNKGNFPGRFSGRQFSNSRSEMNVSTLELGDSALYLCASSLAGGPYGANVLTFGAGSRLTVL.

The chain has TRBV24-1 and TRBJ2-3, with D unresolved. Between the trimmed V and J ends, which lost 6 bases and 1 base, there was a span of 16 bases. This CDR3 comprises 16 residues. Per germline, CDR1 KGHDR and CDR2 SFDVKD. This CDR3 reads CATSPNRQARTDTQYF. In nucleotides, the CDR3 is TGTGCCACCAGTCCAAATCGGCAGGCGCGCACAGATACGCAGTATTTT.

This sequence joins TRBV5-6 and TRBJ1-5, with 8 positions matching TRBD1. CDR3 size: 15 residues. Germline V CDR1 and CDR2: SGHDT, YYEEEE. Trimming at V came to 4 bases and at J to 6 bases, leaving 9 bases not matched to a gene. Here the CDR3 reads CASSLGTGFSQPQHF. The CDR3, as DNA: TGTGCCAGCAGCCTCGGGACAGGATTTTCTCAGCCCCAGCATTTT.

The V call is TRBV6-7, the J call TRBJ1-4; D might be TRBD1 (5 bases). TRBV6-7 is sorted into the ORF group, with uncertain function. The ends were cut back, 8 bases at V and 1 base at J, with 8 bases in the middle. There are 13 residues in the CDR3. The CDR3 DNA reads TGTGCCAGCCAGGGTTTAACTAATGAAAAACTGTTTTTT. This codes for CASQGLTNEKLFF.

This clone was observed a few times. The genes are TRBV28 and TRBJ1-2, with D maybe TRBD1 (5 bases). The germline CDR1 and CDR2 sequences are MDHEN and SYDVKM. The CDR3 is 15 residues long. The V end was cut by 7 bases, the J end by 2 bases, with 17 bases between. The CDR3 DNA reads TGTGCCAGCACCCCCGGAGGGGCGGAGAACTATGGCTACACCTTC. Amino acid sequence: CASTPGGAENYGYTF.